The 11 T cell receptor beta chains below all came from one sample that was sequenced in a study of CD8+CD57+ T cells in acquired aplastic anemia. For CDR3 and TCR beta VDJ profiling, genomic DNA was the template used. Each CDR3 protein gets one entry after TCRdb re-called the reads with MiXCR. The sample lists roughly 130,000 distinct CDR3 sequences, around 48% occurring once. Sequenced material: sorted CD4+, CD8+, or CD8+CD57+ T cells (not recorded which) from PBMCs. Every receptor here comes from a human donor in good health, serving as a control.

This clonotype was recorded at least ten times. The chain has TRBV6-1 and TRBJ1-6, with D uncertain. CDR1 and CDR2 (germline): MNHNS, SASEGT. Trimming removed 7 bases at V and 0 bases at J, with 13 bases between. The CDR3 sequence is 16 residues long. The CDR3 bases are TGTGCCAGCATCGACCTCAGGAGCTCCTATAATTCACCCCTCCACTTT. As protein: CASIDLRSSYNSPLHF.

The rearrangement uses TRBV2 and TRBJ1-1; D possibly corresponds to TRBD1 (6 bases). The V end lost 6 bases, the J end lost 5 bases, and 19 bases lay between the germline ends. The CDR3 runs 15 residues. Looked up from germline, CDR1 is SNHLY and CDR2 is FYNNEI. The CDR3 loop is CASSDDRTRRTEAFF. CDR3 in DNA: TGTGCCAGCAGCGATGACAGGACCCGACGGACTGAAGCTTTCTTT.

This clonotype showed up just a few times. One junction end does not reproduce the germline sequence, and a read error may be involved. This chain joins TRBV6-1 and TRBJ2-1; possibly TRBD1 or TRBD2 for D (7 bases each). Germline CDR1 MNHNS, CDR2 SASEGT. This CDR3 contains 15 residues. CDR3 protein: CASTTTGRGYNEQFF. The CDR3 DNA reads as TGTGCCAGCACCACGACAGGGAGGGGGTACAATGAACAGTTCTTC.

Comment on this clonotype: A read error may produce the germline difference seen at one junction end. The rearrangement uses TRBV20-1 and TRBJ2-7, with 13 bases that match TRBD2. Germline CDR1 and CDR2: DFQATT and SNEGSKA (reference sequence). This CDR3 spans 15 amino acids. CDR3 sequence reads: CSAKETTSGGFEQRF. The CDR3 DNA follows: TGCAGTGCTAAAGAAACGACTAGCGGGGGGTTCGAGCAGCGCTTC.

The V call is TRBV7-8, the J call TRBJ1-5; no definite D call. CDR1 SGHVS and CDR2 FQNEAQ come from the germline V gene. V was clipped by 5 bases and J by 3 bases, with 8 bases between them. The CDR3 is 13 amino acids. CDR3 amino acids: CASSASYNQPQHF. In DNA, the CDR3 is TGTGCCAGCAGCGCATCGTACAATCAGCCCCAGCATTTT.

This clonotype occurred many times. The chain uses TRBV7-9 and TRBJ2-7, with 9 bases lining up with TRBD1. After removal of 1 base from V and 2 bases from J, the junction contained 3 bases not matched to a gene. Germline assignment: CDR1 SEHNR and CDR2 FQNEAQ (reference sequence). This CDR3 has 15 amino acids. The CDR3 DNA is TGTGCCAGCAGCTTAGAAGGGACAGGGCCCTACGAGCAGTACTTC. This sequence encodes CASSLEGTGPYEQYF.

J is TRBJ2-7 and V is TRBV20-1, with a tentative D call TRBD1 (6 bases). V lost 0 bases to trimming and J lost 4 bases, with 16 bases between them. Germline V gene lookup returns CDR1 DFQATT and CDR2 SNEGSKA (reference sequence). This CDR3 has 15 residues. The CDR3 sequence is CSARDLRKQGYEQYF. CDR3 sequence (DNA): TGCAGTGCTAGAGACCTACGAAAACAGGGATACGAGCAGTACTTC.

This clonotype has a count of ten or more. The chain combines TRBV20-1 with TRBJ1-5; 8 nucleotides line up with TRBD1. The germline V gene encodes CDR1 DFQATT and CDR2 SNEGSKA (reference sequence). The CDR3 extends over 14 amino acids. The junction had 2 bases not matched to a gene; V was cut back by 3 bases and J by 1 base. The CDR3 loop is CSARQGASNQPQHF. The CDR3, as DNA: TGCAGTGCTAGGCAGGGGGCGAGCAATCAGCCCCAGCATTTT.

In this sample, this clonotype turned up many times. The DNA of the CDR3 is TGCAGTGCCTCACAGAGCGGGGGCCCTCCCCTCCACTTT. Amino acid sequence: CSASQSGGPPLHF. This chain uses TRBV20-1 with TRBJ1-6, with D tentatively TRBD1 (6 bases). Trimming stripped 6 bases from V and 13 bases from J, with 19 bases between. CDR1 is DFQATT, CDR2 SNEGSKA, per germline (reference sequence). This CDR3 has 13 residues.

Concerning this clonotype: At one boundary the junction diverges from the germline segment, which might be a read error. The chain links TRBV29-1 to TRBJ2-1; tentatively, D is TRBD2 (5 bases). Per the germline V gene, CDR1 is SQVTM and CDR2 is ANQGSEA. The CDR3 length is 13 residues. The chain's CDR3 is CGVARTDYNEQFF. The DNA for the CDR3 is TGCGGCGTTGCGCGGACTGACTACAATGAGCAGTTCTTC.

This clonotype came up a few times. The chain is built from TRBV3-1 and TRBJ1-2, with TRBD1 as a possible D gene (6 bases). In germline, CDR1 is LGHDT, CDR2 YNNKEL (reference sequence). Trimming shortened V by 0 bases and J by 4 bases, and 12 bases separated the two germline ends. The CDR3 consists of 15 residues. CDR3 loop: CASSQEGAGGYGYTF. The CDR3 coding sequence is TGTGCCAGCAGCCAAGAGGGGGCGGGTGGCTATGGCTACACCTTC.